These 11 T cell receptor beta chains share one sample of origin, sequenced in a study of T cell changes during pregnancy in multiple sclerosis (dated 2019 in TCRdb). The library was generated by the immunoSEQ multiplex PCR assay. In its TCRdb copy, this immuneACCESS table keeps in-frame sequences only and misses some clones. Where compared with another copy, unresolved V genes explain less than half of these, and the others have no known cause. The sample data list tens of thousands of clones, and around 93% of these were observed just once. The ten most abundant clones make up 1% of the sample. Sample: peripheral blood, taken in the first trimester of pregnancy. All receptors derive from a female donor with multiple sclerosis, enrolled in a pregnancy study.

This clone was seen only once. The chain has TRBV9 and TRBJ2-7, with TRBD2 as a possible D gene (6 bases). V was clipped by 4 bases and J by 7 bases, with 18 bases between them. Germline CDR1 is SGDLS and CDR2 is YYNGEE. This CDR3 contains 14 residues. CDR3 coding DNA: TGTGCCAGCAGCCCGCGGGGCATTTCGGGGGAGCAGTACTTC. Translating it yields CASSPRGISGEQYF.

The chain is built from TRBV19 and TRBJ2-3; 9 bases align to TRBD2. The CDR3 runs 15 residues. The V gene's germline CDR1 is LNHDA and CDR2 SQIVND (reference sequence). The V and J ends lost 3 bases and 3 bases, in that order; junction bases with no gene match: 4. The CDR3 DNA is TGTGCCAGTAGTATGTTAGCGGGGGTTACAGATACGCAGTATTTT. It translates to CASSMLAGVTDTQYF. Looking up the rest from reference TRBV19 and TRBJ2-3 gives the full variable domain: DGGITQSPKYLFRKEGQNVTLSCEQNLNHDAMYWYRQDPGQGLRLIYYSQIVNDFQKGDIAEGYSVSREKKESFPLTVTSAQKNPTAFYLCASSMLAGVTDTQYFGPGTRLTVL.

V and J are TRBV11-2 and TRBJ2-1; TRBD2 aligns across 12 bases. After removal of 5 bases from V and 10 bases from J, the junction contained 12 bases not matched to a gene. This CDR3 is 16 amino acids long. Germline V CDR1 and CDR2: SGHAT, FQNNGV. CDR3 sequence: CASSDQTSGSRGEQFF. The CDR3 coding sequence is TGTGCCAGCAGCGACCAGACTAGCGGGAGTAGAGGAGAGCAGTTCTTC.

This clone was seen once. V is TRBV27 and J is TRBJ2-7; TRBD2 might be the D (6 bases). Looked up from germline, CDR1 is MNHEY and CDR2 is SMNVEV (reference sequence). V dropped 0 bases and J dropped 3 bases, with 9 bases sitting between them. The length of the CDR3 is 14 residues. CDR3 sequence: CASSLSSGNYEQYF. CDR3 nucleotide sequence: TGTGCCAGCAGTTTATCTAGCGGAAACTACGAGCAGTACTTC.

The CDR3 is CASSPLAGEDTQYF. DNA of the CDR3: TGCGCCAGCAGCCCACTAGCGGGAGAAGATACGCAGTATTTT. The chain combines TRBV5-1 with TRBJ2-3; TRBD2 matches 11 bases. CDR3 length equals 14 residues. V lost 4 bases, J lost 5 bases, and 3 bases stayed unmatched. Germline V gene sequence: CDR1 SGHRS, CDR2 YFSETQ.

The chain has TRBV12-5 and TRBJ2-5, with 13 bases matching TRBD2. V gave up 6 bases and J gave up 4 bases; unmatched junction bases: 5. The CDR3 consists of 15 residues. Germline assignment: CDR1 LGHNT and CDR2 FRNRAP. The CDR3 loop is CASGWTSGGGETQYF. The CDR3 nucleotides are TGTGCTAGTGGATGGACTAGCGGGGGAGGAGAGACCCAGTACTTC.

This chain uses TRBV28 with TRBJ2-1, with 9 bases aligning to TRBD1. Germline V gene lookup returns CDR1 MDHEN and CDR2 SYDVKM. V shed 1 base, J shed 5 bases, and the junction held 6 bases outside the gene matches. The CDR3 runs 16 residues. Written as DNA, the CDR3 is TGTGCCAGCAGTTTATTGCCGGGACAGGGAGACAATGAGCAGTTCTTC. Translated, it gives CASSLLPGQGDNEQFF.

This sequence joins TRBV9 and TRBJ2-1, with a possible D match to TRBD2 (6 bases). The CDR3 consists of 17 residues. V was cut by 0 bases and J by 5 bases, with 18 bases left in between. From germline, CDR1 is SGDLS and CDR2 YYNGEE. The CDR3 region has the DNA TGTGCCAGCAGCGTAGCTGAAGGACTACGAGAGGACAATGAGCAGTTCTTC. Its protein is CASSVAEGLREDNEQFF.

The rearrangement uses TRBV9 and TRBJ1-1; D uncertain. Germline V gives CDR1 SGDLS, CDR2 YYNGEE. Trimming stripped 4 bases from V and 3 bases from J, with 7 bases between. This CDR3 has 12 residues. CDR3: CASSPRDTEAFF. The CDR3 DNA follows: TGTGCCAGCAGCCCTCGGGACACTGAAGCTTTCTTT.

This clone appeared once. This CDR3 is CASSLYPPRRGGADTQYF. CDR3 bases: TGTGCCAGCAGCTTATATCCTCCCCGGCGGGGGGGGGCAGATACGCAGTATTTT. This chain links TRBV7-3 with TRBJ2-3, with TRBD2 matching over 9 bases. The germline CDR1 and CDR2 sequences are SGHTA and FQGTGA. The CDR3 runs 18 residues. The ends lost 2 bases at V and 4 bases at J; junction bases unmatched: 13. Looking up the rest from reference TRBV7-3 and TRBJ2-3 gives the full variable domain: GAGVSQTPSNKVTEKGKYVELRCDPISGHTALYWYRQSLGQGPEFLIYFQGTGAADDSGLPNDRFFAVRPEGSVSTLKIQRTERGDSAVYLCASSLYPPRRGGADTQYFGPGTRLTVL.

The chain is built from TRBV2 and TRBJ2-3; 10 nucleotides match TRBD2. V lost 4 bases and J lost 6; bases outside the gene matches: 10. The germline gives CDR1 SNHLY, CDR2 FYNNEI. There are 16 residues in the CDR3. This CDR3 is CASSAVLAGEFDTQYF. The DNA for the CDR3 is TGTGCCAGCAGTGCCGTCCTAGCGGGAGAATTCGATACGCAGTATTTT.